This T cell receptor beta chain was found in a study of T cell repertoires in cytomegalovirus infection. On this clonotype itself: Its matching antigen is unknown.

This CDR3 has 17 amino acids. Germline V CDR1 and CDR2: SGHTA, FQGNSA. V was clipped by 5 bases and J by 4 bases; unmatched bases: 12. A single record per CDR3 protein comes from TCRdb applying MiXCR to the reads. There are a few hundred thousand distinct CDR3 sequences in the sample; about 40% occur only once, and around 50% lies in the top ten. The clonotype comes from a human donor in good health (CMV status not recorded). Some clones in this sample may be carry-over from other donors' samples. The sample was cultured PBMCs, taken from culture after CMV antigen stimulation. The chain couples TRBV7-2 to TRBJ2-2; 8 bases align to TRBD2. The CDR3, as DNA: TGTGCCAGCAGCCCACAACTAGCGGCCTGGGGCACCGGGGAGCTGTTTTTT. Its protein is CASSPQLAAWGTGELFF.